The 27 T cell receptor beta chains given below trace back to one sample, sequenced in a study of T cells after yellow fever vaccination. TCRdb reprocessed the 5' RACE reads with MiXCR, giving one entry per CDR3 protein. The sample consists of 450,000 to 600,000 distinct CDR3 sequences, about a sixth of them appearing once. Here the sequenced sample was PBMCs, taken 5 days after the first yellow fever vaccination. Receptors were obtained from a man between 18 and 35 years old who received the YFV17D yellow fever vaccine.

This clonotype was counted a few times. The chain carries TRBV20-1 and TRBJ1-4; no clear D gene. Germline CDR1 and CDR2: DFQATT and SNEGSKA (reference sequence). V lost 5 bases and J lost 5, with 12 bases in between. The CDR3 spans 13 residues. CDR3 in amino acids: CSASDTFNEKLFF. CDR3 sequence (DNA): TGCAGTGCTTCCGACACCTTCAATGAAAAACTGTTTTTT.

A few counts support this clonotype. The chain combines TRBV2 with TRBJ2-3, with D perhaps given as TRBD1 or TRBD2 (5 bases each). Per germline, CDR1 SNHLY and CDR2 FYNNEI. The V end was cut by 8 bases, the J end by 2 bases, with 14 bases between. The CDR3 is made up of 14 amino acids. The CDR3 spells CASGPGTFTDTQYF. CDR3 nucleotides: TGTGCCAGCGGCCCCGGGACCTTCACAGATACGCAGTATTTT.

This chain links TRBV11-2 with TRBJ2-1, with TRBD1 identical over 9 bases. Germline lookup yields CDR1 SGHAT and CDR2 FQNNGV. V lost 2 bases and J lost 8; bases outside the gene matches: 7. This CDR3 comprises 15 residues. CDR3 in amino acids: CASSLIRDRVDEQFF. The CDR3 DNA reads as TGTGCCAGCAGCTTAATCCGGGACAGGGTTGATGAGCAGTTCTTC. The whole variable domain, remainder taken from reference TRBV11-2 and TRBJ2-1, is EAGVAQSPRYKIIEKRQSVAFWCNPISGHATLYWYQQILGQGPKLLIQFQNNGVVDDSQLPKDRFSAERLKGVDSTLKIQPAKLEDSAVYLCASSLIRDRVDEQFFGPGTRLTVL.

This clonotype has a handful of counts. CDR3 residues: CASSVTGEGVGTQYF. Written as DNA, the CDR3 is TGTGCCAGCAGCGTCACGGGGGAGGGGGTGGGTACGCAGTATTTT. The gene calls are TRBV9 and TRBJ2-3; D may be TRBD2 (7 bases). CDR3 size: 15 residues. V was cut by 2 bases and J by 8 bases, with 18 bases left in between. The germline V gene has CDR1 SGDLS and CDR2 YYNGEE.

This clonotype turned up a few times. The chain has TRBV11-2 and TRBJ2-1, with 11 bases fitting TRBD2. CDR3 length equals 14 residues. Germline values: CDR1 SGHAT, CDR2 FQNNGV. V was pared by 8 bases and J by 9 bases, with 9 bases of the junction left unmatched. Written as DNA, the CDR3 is TGTGCCAGCGGCTATAGCGGGGGGGCAGGTGAGCAGTTCTTC. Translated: CASGYSGGAGEQFF.

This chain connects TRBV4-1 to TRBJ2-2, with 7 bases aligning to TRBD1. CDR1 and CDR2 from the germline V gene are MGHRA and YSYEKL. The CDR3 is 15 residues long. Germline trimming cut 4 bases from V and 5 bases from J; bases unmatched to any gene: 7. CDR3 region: CASSLRQGPTGELFF. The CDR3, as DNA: TGCGCCAGCAGCCTAAGACAGGGACCGACCGGGGAGCTGTTTTTT.

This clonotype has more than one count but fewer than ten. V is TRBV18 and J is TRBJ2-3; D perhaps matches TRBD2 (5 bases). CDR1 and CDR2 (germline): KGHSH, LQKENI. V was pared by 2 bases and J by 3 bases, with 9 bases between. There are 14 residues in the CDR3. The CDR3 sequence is CASSPGGWTDTQYF. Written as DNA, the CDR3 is TGTGCCAGCTCACCAGGAGGTTGGACAGATACGCAGTATTTT.

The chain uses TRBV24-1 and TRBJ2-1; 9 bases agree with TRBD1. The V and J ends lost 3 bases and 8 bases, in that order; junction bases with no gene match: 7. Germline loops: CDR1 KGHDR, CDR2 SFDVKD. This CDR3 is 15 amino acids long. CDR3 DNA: TGTGCCACCAGTGATCCGGGACAGGGTAACGATGAGCAGTTCTTC. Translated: CATSDPGQGNDEQFF.

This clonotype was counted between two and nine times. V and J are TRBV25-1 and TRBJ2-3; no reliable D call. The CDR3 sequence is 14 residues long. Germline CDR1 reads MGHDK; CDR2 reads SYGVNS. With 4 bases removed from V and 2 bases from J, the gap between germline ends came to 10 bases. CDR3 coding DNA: TGTGCCAGCAGTGCCCAGGCATACACAGATACGCAGTATTTT. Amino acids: CASSAQAYTDTQYF.

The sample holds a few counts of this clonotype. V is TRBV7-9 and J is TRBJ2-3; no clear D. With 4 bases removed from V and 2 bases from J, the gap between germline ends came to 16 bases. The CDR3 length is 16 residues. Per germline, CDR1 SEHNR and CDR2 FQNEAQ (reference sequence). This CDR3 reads CASSSQRQVYTDTQYF. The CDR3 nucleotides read TGTGCCAGCAGCTCCCAGCGCCAGGTCTACACAGATACGCAGTATTTT.

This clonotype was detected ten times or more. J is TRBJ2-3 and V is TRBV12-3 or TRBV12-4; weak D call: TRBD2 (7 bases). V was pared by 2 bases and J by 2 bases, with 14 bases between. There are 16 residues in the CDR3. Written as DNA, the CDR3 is TGTGCCAGCAGTTTACTGGCGGGGGCACCCACAGATACGCAGTATTTT. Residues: CASSLLAGAPTDTQYF.

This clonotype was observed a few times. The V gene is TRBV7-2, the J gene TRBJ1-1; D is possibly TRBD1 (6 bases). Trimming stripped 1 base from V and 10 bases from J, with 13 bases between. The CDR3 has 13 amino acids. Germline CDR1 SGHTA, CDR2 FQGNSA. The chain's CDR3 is CASSLVRGEGAFF. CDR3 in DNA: TGTGCCAGCAGCTTAGTCAGGGGCGAGGGAGCTTTCTTT.

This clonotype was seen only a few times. CDR3 in amino acids: CASSEEVGRSSYEQYF. The CDR3 DNA follows: TGTGCCAGCAGTGAAGAGGTCGGCCGAAGCTCCTACGAGCAGTACTTC. The chain is built from TRBV2 and TRBJ2-7; no reliable D call. The ends were cut back, 1 base at V and 0 bases at J, with 13 bases in the middle. Germline values: CDR1 SNHLY, CDR2 FYNNEI. The CDR3 sequence is 16 residues long. The whole variable domain, filled in from reference TRBV2 and TRBJ2-7, reads EPEVTQTPSHQVTQMGQEVILRCVPISNHLYFYWYRQILGQKVEFLVSFYNNEISEKSEIFDDQFSVERPDGSNFTLKIRSTKLEDSAMYFCASSEEVGRSSYEQYFGPGTRLTVT.

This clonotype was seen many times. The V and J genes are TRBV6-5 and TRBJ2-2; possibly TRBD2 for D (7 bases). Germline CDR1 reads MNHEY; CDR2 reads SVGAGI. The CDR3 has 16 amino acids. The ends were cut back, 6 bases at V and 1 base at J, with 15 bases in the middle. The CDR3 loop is CASRSIGGRNTGELFF. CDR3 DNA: TGTGCCAGCAGAAGTATCGGGGGGCGGAACACCGGGGAGCTGTTTTTT.

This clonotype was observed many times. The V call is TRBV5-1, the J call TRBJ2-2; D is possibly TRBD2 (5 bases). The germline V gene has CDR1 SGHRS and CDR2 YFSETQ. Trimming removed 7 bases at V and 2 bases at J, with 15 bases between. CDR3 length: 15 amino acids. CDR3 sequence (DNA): TGCGCCAGCTCCCGAGGGCCTACCAACACCGGGGAGCTGTTTTTT. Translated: CASSRGPTNTGELFF.

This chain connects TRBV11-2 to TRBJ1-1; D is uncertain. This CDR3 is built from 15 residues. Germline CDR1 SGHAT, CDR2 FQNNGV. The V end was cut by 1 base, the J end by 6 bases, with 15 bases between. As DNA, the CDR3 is TGTGCCAGCAGCTTAGTGAGTCGGGGTATCGCTGAAGCTTTCTTT. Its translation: CASSLVSRGIAEAFF. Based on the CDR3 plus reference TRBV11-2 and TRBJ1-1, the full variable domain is EAGVAQSPRYKIIEKRQSVAFWCNPISGHATLYWYQQILGQGPKLLIQFQNNGVVDDSQLPKDRFSAERLKGVDSTLKIQPAKLEDSAVYLCASSLVSRGIAEAFFGQGTRLTVV.

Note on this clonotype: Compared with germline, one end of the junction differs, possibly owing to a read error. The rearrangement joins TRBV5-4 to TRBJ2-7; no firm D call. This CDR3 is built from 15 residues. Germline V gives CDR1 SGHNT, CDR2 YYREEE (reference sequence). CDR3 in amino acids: CASSLDAVISHEQYF. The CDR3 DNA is TGTGCCAGCAGCTTGGATGCGGTTATCTCCCACGAGCAGTACTTC.

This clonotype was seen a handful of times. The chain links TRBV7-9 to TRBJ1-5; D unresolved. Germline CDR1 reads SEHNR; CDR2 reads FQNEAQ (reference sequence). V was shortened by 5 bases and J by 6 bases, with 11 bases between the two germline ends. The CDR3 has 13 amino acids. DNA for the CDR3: TGTGCCAGCAGCCACGAGGGCTTTCAGCCCCAGCATTTT. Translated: CASSHEGFQPQHF.

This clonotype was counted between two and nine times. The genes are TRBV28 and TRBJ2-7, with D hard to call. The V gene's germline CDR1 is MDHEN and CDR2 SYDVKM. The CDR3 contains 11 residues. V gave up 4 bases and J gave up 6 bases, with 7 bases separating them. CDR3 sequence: CASSSGPEQYV. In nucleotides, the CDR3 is TGTGCCAGCAGTTCCGGACCCGAGCAGTACGTC.

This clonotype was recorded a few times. The CDR3: CASSLIGGQIDTQYF. As DNA, the CDR3 is TGTGCCAGCAGCTTAATCGGGGGGCAAATAGATACGCAGTATTTT. The chain joins TRBV11-2 to TRBJ2-3, with D tentatively TRBD2 (7 bases). V lost 2 bases and J 5 bases, leaving 14 bases between the germline ends. Germline V gene data show CDR1 as SGHAT and CDR2 as FQNNGV. This CDR3 has 15 residues.

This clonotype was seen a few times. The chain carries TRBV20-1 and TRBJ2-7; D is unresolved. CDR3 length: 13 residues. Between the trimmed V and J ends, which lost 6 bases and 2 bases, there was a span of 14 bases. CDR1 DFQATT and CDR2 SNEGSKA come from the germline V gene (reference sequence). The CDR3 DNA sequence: TGCAGTGCAGGAAGGGCCAACCCCTACGAGCAGTACTTC. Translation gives CSAGRANPYEQYF.

CDR3 region: CASSLGQRTGELFF. The DNA for the CDR3 is TGTGCCAGCAGCTTAGGGCAGAGGACCGGGGAGCTGTTTTTT. V and J are TRBV7-8 and TRBJ2-2; D not certain. The CDR3 is made up of 14 amino acids. V was cut by 1 base and J by 5 bases, with 8 bases left in between. Germline CDR1 SGHVS, CDR2 FQNEAQ.

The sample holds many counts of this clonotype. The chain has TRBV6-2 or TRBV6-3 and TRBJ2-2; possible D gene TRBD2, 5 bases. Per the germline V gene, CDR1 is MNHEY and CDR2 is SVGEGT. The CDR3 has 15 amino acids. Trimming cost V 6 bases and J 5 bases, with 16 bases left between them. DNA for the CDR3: TGTGCCAGCAGCCCTCCCAGCGGCCCGACCGGGGAGCTGTTTTTT. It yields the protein CASSPPSGPTGELFF.

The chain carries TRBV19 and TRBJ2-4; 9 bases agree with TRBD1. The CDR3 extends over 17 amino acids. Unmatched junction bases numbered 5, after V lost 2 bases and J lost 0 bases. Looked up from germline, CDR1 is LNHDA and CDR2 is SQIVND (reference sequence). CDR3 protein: CASSISTGGTAKNIQYF. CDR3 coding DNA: TGTGCCAGTAGTATATCTACAGGGGGCACAGCCAAAAACATTCAGTACTTC.

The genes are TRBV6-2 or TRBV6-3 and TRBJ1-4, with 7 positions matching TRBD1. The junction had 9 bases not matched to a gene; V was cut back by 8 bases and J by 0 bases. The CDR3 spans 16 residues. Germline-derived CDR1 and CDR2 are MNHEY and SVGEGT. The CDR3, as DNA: TGTGCCAGCGGGTCCGGGACAGCATCAACTAATGAAAAACTGTTTTTT. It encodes CASGSGTASTNEKLFF.

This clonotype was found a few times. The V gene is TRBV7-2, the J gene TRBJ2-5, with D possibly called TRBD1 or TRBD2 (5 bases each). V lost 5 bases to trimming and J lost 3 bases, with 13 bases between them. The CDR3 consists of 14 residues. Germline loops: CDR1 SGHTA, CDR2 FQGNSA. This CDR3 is CASSRGLEEETQYF. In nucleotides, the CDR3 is TGTGCCAGCAGCCGGGGCCTCGAAGAAGAGACCCAGTACTTC.

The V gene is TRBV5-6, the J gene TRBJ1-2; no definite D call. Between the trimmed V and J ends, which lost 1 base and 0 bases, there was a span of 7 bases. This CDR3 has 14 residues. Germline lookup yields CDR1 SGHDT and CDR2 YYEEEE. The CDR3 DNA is TGTGCCAGCAGCTTGCCCGGGGCTAACTATGGCTACACCTTC. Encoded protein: CASSLPGANYGYTF.